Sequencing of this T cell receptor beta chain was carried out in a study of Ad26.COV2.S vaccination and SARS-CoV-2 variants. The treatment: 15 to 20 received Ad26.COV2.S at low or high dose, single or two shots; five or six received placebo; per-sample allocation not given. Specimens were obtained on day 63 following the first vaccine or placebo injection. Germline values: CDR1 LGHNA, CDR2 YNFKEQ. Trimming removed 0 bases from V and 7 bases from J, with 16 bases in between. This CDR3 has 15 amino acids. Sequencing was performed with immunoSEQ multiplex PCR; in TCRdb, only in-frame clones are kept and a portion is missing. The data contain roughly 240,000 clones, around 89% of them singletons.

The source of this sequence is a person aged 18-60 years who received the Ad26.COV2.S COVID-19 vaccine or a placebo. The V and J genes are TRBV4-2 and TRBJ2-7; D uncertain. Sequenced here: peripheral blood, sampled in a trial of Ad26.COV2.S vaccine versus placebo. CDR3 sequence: CASSQDSQLPGEQYF. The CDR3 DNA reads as TGTGCCAGCAGCCAAGATAGTCAGCTACCCGGGGAGCAGTACTTC.